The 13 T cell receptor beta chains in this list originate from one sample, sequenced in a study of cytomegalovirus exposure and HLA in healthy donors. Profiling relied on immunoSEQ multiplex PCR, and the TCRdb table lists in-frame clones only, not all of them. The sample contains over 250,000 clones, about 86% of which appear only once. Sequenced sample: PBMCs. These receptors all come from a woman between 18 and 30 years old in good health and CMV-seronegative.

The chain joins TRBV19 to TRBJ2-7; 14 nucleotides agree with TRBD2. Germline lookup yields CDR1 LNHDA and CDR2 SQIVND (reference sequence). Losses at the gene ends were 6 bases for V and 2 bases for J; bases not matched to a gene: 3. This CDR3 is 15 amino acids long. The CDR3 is CASRLTSGGAYEQYF. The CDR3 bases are TGTGCCAGTAGGTTGACTAGCGGGGGGGCCTACGAGCAGTACTTC.

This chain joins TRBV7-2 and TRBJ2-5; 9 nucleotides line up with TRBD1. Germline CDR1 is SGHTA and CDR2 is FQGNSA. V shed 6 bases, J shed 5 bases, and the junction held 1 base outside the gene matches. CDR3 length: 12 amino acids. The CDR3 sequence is CASRGQGETQYF. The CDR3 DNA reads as TGTGCCAGCAGAGGACAGGGGGAGACCCAGTACTTC.

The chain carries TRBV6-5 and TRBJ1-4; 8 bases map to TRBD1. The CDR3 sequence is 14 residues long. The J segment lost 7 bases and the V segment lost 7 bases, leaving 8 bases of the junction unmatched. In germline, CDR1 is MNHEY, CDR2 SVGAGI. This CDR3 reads CASKQGGWIEKLFF. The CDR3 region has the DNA TGTGCCAGCAAACAGGGGGGTTGGATTGAAAAACTGTTTTTT.

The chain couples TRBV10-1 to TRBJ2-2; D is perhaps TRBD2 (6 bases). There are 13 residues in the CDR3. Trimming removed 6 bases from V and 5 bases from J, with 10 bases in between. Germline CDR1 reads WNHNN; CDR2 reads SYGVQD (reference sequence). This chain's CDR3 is CASSPSVTGELFF. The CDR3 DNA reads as TGCGCCAGCAGCCCTAGCGTAACCGGGGAGCTGTTTTTT.

CDR3 region: CASSSSKNIQYF. The CDR3 DNA reads as TGTGCCAGCAGCTCATCCAAAAACATTCAGTACTTC. J is TRBJ2-4 and V is TRBV7-2; D is unresolved. Germline V gene data show CDR1 as SGHTA and CDR2 as FQGNSA. V lost 4 bases to trimming and J lost 2 bases, with 3 bases between them. The CDR3 extends over 12 amino acids.

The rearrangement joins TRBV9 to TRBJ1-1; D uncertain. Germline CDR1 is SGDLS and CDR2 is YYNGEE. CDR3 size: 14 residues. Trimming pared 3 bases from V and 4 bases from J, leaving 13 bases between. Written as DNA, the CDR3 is TGTGCCAGCAGCGCTCTCCGGGGTGGCACTGAAGCTTTCTTT. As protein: CASSALRGGTEAFF.

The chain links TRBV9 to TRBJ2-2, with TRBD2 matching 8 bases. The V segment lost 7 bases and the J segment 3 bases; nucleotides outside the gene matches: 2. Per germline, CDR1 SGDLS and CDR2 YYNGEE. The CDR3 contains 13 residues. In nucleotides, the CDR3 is TGTGCCAGCGGAGCGGGGGACACCGGGGAGCTGTTTTTT. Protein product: CASGAGDTGELFF.

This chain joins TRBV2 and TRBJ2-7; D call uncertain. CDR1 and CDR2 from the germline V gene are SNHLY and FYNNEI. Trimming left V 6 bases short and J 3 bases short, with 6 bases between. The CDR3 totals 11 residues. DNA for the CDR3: TGTGCCAGCAGCGAACTCTACGAGCAGTACTTC. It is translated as CASSELYEQYF.

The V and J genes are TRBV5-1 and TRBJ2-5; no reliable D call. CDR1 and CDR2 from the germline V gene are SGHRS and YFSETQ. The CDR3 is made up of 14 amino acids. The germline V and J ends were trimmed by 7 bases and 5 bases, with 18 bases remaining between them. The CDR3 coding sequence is TGCGCCAGCGGCCGCCCGGAGCTAACGGAGACCCAGTACTTC. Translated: CASGRPELTETQYF.

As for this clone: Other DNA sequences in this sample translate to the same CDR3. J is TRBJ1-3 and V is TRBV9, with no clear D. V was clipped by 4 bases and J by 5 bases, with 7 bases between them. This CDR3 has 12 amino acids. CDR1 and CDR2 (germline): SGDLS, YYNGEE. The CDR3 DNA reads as TGTGCCAGCAGCCCGTTTAGAAACACCATATATTTT. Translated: CASSPFRNTIYF.

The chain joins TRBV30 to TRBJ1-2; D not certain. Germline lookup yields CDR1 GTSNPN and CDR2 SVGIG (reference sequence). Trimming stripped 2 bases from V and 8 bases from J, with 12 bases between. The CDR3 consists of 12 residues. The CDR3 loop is CAWSFIRRGYTF. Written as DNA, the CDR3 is TGTGCCTGGAGTTTTATCAGGAGGGGCTACACCTTC.

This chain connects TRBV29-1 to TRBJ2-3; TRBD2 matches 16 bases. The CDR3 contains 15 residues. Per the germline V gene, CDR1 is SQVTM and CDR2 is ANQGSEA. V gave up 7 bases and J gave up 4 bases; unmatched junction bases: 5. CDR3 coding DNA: TGCAGCGCCGCGGGACTAGCGGGAGGGCCAGATACGCAGTATTTT. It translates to CSAAGLAGGPDTQYF.

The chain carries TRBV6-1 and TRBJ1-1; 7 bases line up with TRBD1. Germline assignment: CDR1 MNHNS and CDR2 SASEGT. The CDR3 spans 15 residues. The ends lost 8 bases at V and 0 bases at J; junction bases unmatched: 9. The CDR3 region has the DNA TGTGCCAGCGAGAGGACAGGACAAATGAACACTGAAGCTTTCTTT. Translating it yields CASERTGQMNTEAFF.